The rows below give T cell receptor beta chains drawn from one sample of a study of cytomegalovirus exposure and HLA in healthy donors. Profiling relied on immunoSEQ multiplex PCR, and the TCRdb table lists in-frame clones only, not all of them. The top ten hold 0.95% to 1.5% of the sample, which has more than 110,000 clones, 75% to 90% seen once. The sample was PBMCs. The receptors were sampled from a female donor in good health and CMV-seronegative. Each CDR3 is given with its conserved first and last residue. Fields, in order: V gene, clone size, J gene, D gene, CDR3 protein, CDR3 DNA. The D gene is left open where the match is weak. Where a row states a size, it is once, few, many or the class of an expanded clone; other rows omit it.

V: TRBV14; size: .; J: TRBJ1-2; D: .; CDR3: CASSRDSSYGYTF; DNA: TGTGCCAGCAGCCGAGACAGTTCCTATGGCTACACCTTC
V: TRBV10-2; size: .; J: TRBJ2-6; D: .; CDR3: CASSEIFRLPGANVLTF; DNA: TGCGCCAGCAGTGAAATCTTCAGGCTACCTGGGGCCAACGTCCTGACTTTC
V: TRBV6-5; size: once; J: TRBJ2-1; D: TRBD2; CDR3: CASSLAGAAYNEQFF; DNA: TGTGCCAGCAGTTTAGCGGGAGCGGCCTACAATGAGCAGTTCTTC
V: TRBV11-3; size: few; J: TRBJ2-3; D: .; CDR3: CASSLGTNTDTQYF; DNA: TGTGCCAGCAGCTTAGGGACTAACACAGATACGCAGTATTTT
V: TRBV13; size: .; J: TRBJ1-1; D: TRBD1; CDR3: CASSRGGRGPKPNTEAFF; DNA: TGTGCCAGCAGCCGGGGGGGTAGGGGGCCTAAACCGAACACTGAAGCTTTCTTT
V: TRBV5-1; size: .; J: TRBJ1-2; D: .; CDR3: CASSLSQGYGYTF; DNA: TGCGCCAGCAGCTTGTCCCAGGGCTATGGCTACACCTTC
V: TRBV7-9; size: .; J: TRBJ2-7; D: TRBD1; CDR3: CASSPHGTAYEQYF; DNA: TGTGCCAGCAGCCCGCACGGGACAGCTTACGAGCAGTACTTC
V: TRBV6-6; size: few; J: TRBJ2-7; D: TRBD2; CDR3: CASSYSRREGDYEQYF; DNA: TGTGCCAGCAGTTACTCGAGGCGGGAGGGGGACTACGAGCAGTACTTC
V: TRBV30; size: .; J: TRBJ1-1; D: .; CDR3: CAWSPTVNTEAFF; DNA: TGTGCCTGGAGTCCTACAGTGAACACTGAAGCTTTCTTT
V: TRBV28; size: .; J: TRBJ1-1; D: .; CDR3: CASSLKVGLRTEAFF; DNA: TGTGCCAGCAGTTTGAAAGTTGGACTCCGCACTGAAGCTTTCTTT
V: TRBV5-1; size: .; J: TRBJ2-5; D: TRBD2; CDR3: CASSFLLTSDQETQYF; DNA: TGCGCCAGCAGCTTCCTCCTGACTAGCGACCAAGAGACCCAGTACTTC
V: TRBV5-1; size: .; J: TRBJ1-6; D: .; CDR3: CASSLAVPGEDSPLHF; DNA: TGCGCCAGCAGCTTGGCGGTCCCTGGTGAGGATTCACCCCTCCACTTT
V: TRBV5-1; size: .; J: TRBJ2-3; D: .; CDR3: CASRDGRGEDTQYF; DNA: TGCGCCAGCAGGGACGGGAGAGGTGAAGATACGCAGTATTTT
V: TRBV7-9; size: .; J: TRBJ2-5; D: TRBD1; CDR3: CASSLAGQGEAQYF; DNA: TGTGCCAGCAGCTTAGCCGGACAGGGAGAGGCCCAGTACTTC
V: TRBV4-1; size: .; J: TRBJ1-5; D: .; CDR3: CASSDPGAWQPQHF; DNA: TGCGCCAGCAGCGACCCAGGGGCTTGGCAGCCCCAGCATTTT
V: TRBV11-2; size: .; J: TRBJ1-1; D: .; CDR3: CASSLQVWDTEAFF; DNA: TGTGCCAGCAGCTTACAGGTTTGGGACACTGAAGCTTTCTTT
V: TRBV4-1; size: .; J: TRBJ2-7; D: .; CDR3: CASSPRLDPEQYF; DNA: TGCGCCAGCAGCCCCAGACTAGACCCCGAGCAGTACTTC
V: TRBV7-2; size: .; J: TRBJ2-7; D: TRBD2; CDR3: CASSLEVAGGYEQYF; DNA: TGTGCCAGCAGCTTAGAAGTAGCGGGAGGGTACGAGCAGTACTTC
V: TRBV27; size: .; J: TRBJ2-7; D: .; CDR3: CASSSEEAAYEQYF; DNA: TGTGCCAGCAGTTCTGAGGAGGCCGCCTACGAGCAGTACTTC
V: TRBV19; size: .; J: TRBJ2-1; D: TRBD2; CDR3: CASSITSGSPNEQFF; DNA: TGTGCCAGTAGTATCACTAGCGGGTCCCCTAATGAGCAGTTCTTC
V: TRBV9; size: few; J: TRBJ2-3; D: .; CDR3: CASSVHGGAHKSDTQYF; DNA: TGTGCCAGCAGCGTTCACGGAGGGGCACACAAGAGCGATACGCAGTATTTT
V: TRBV5-6; size: .; J: TRBJ2-7; D: TRBD1; CDR3: CASRADRATYEQYF; DNA: TGTGCCAGCAGGGCGGACAGGGCCACTTACGAGCAGTACTTC
V: TRBV19; size: .; J: TRBJ2-1; D: .; CDR3: CASIPGQAGNNEQFF; DNA: TGTGCCAGTATCCCGGGACAAGCAGGGAACAATGAGCAGTTCTTC
V: TRBV28; size: .; J: TRBJ1-1; D: .; CDR3: CASSSPPGRGASTEAFF; DNA: TGTGCCAGCAGTTCACCTCCCGGGCGGGGGGCGAGCACTGAAGCTTTCTTT
V: TRBV19; size: .; J: TRBJ2-3; D: .; CDR3: CASSIGRGSTDTQYF; DNA: TGTGCCAGTAGTATCGGGCGGGGCAGCACAGATACGCAGTATTTT
V: TRBV18; size: .; J: TRBJ2-2; D: .; CDR3: CASSFSGRMFF; DNA: TGTGCCAGCTCGTTCTCGGGAAGGATGTTTTTT
V: TRBV27; size: .; J: TRBJ2-3; D: .; CDR3: CASSPNTDTQYF; DNA: TGTGCCAGCAGTCCCAACACAGATACGCAGTATTTT
V: TRBV6-1; size: .; J: TRBJ1-2; D: .; CDR3: CASSRDINYGYTF; DNA: TGTGCCAGCAGCCGGGACATAAACTATGGCTACACCTTC
V: TRBV27; size: .; J: TRBJ1-5; D: TRBD1; CDR3: CASSVTGSNQPQHF; DNA: TGTGCCAGCAGTGTGACAGGGTCCAATCAGCCCCAGCATTTT
V: TRBV5-5; size: few; J: TRBJ2-5; D: .; CDR3: CASSFGQFNRGETQYF; DNA: TGTGCCAGCAGCTTCGGGCAGTTCAATCGAGGGGAGACCCAGTACTTC
V: TRBV11-2; size: few; J: TRBJ2-5; D: .; CDR3: CASSLSTGPETQYF; DNA: TGTGCCAGCAGCTTGAGTACAGGGCCAGAGACCCAGTACTTC
V: TRBV4-2; size: .; J: TRBJ1-1; D: .; CDR3: CASSSERPTEAFF; DNA: TGTGCCAGCAGCTCCGAGAGGCCCACTGAAGCTTTCTTT
V: TRBV7-9; size: medium-sized; J: TRBJ2-1; D: TRBD2; CDR3: CASSLPFRLAGGRNEQFF; DNA: TGTGCCAGCAGCTTACCCTTCAGACTAGCGGGAGGGCGGAATGAGCAGTTCTTC
V: TRBV4-1; size: .; J: TRBJ1-2; D: .; CDR3: CASSQEWVPAVYTF; DNA: TGCGCCAGCAGCCAAGAGTGGGTCCCGGCGGTTTACACCTTC
V: TRBV28; size: .; J: TRBJ1-2; D: .; CDR3: CASGGYTF; DNA: TGTGCCAGCGGCGGCTACACCTTC
V: TRBV28; size: few; J: TRBJ1-1; D: .; CDR3: CASSPHGSGTEAFF; DNA: TGTGCCAGCAGTCCACATGGGTCGGGGACTGAAGCTTTCTTT
V: TRBV27; size: .; J: TRBJ2-5; D: TRBD2; CDR3: CASSFRLAGVETQYF; DNA: TGTGCCAGCAGTTTCCGACTAGCGGGAGTTGAGACCCAGTACTTC
V: TRBV6-5; size: few; J: TRBJ2-7; D: TRBD2; CDR3: CASMGLAYEQYF; DNA: TGTGCCAGCATGGGACTAGCGTACGAGCAGTACTTC
V: TRBV11-2; size: .; J: TRBJ2-7; D: .; CDR3: CASRREATYEQYF; DNA: TGTGCCAGCAGGCGAGAAGCCACCTACGAGCAGTACTTC
V: TRBV5-4; size: once; J: TRBJ2-1; D: .; CDR3: CASSAGSANEQFF; DNA: TGTGCCAGCAGCGCCGGGTCAGCAAATGAGCAGTTCTTC
V: TRBV5-4; size: .; J: TRBJ2-7; D: TRBD2; CDR3: CASSSAELAGTYEQYF; DNA: TGTGCCAGCAGCTCGGCGGAACTAGCGGGAACCTACGAGCAGTACTTC